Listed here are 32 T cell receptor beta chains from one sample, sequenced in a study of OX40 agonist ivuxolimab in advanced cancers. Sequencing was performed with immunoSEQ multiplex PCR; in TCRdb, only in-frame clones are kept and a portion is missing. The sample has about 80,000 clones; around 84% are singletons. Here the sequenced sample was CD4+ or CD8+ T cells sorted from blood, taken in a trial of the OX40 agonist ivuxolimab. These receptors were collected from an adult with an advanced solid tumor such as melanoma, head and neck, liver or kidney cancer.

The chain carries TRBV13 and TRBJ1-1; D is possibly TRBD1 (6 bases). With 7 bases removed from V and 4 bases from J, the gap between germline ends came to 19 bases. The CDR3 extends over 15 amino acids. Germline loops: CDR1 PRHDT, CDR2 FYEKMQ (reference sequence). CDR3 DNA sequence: TGTGCCAGCAACACAGAGAGGGGGGTGGGCACTGAAGCTTTCTTT. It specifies CASNTERGVGTEAFF.

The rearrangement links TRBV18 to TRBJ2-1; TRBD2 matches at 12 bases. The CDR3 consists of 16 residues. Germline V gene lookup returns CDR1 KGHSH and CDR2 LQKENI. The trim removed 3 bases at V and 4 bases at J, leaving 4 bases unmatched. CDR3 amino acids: CASSPTTSGRYNEQFF. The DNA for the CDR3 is TGTGCCAGCTCACCTACTACTAGCGGGAGGTACAATGAGCAGTTCTTC.

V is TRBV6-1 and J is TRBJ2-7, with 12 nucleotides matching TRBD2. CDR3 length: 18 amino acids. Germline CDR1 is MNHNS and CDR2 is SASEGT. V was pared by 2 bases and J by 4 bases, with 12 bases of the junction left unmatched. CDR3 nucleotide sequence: TGTGCCAGCAGTGAATATACATATAGGACTAGCGGGGAATACGAGCAGTACGTC. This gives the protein CASSEYTYRTSGEYEQYV.

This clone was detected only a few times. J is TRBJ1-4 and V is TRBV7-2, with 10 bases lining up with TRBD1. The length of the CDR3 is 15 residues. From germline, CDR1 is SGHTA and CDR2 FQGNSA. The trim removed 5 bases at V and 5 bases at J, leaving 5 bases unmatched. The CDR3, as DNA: TGTGCCAGCAGCCGACAGGGGGCACCCAATGAAAAACTGTTTTTT. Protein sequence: CASSRQGAPNEKLFF.

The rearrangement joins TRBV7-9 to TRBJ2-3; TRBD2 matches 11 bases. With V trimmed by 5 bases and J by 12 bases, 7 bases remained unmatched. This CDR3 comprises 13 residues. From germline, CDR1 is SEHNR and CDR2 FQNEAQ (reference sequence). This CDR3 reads CASSPGGLAVQYF. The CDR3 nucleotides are TGTGCCAGCAGCCCAGGGGGACTAGCGGTTCAGTATTTT.

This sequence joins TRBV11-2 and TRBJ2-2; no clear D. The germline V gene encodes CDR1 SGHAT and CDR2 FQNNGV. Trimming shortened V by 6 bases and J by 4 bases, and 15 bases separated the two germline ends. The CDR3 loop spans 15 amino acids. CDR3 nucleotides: TGTGCCAGCAGACGCAGTATCGGCGGCACCGGGGAGCTGTTTTTT. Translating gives CASRRSIGGTGELFF.

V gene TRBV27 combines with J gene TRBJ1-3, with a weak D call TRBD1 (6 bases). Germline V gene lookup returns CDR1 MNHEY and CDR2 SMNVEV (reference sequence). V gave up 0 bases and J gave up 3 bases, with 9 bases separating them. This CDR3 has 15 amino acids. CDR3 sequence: CASSLSGDNGNTIYF. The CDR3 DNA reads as TGTGCCAGCAGTTTATCAGGGGACAATGGAAACACCATATATTTT.

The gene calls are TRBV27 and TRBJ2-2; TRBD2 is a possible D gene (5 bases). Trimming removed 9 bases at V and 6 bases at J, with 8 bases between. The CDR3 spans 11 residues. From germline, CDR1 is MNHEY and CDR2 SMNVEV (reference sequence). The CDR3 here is CASGLSGELFF. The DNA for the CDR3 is TGTGCCAGTGGACTGTCCGGGGAGCTGTTTTTT.

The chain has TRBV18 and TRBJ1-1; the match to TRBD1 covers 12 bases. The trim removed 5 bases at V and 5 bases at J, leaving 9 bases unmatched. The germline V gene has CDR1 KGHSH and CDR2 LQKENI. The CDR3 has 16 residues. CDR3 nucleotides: TGTGCCAGCTCAGGGGACAGGGGGCTAAGACGGACTGAAGCTTTCTTT. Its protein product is CASSGDRGLRRTEAFF.

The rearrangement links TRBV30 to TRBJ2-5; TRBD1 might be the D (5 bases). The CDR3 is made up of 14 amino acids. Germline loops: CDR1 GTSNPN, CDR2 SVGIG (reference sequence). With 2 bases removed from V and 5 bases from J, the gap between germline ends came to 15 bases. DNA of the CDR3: TGTGCCTGGAGTCCAGGGATTTTAGATGAGACCCAGTACTTC. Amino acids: CAWSPGILDETQYF.

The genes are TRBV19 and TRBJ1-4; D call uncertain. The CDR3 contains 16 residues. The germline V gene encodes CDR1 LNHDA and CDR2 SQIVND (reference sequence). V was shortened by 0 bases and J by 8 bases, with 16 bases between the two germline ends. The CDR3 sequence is CASSIDGEIRKEKLFF. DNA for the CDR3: TGTGCCAGTAGTATAGATGGGGAGATCAGGAAGGAAAAACTGTTTTTT. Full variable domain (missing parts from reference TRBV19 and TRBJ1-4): DGGITQSPKYLFRKEGQNVTLSCEQNLNHDAMYWYRQDPGQGLRLIYYSQIVNDFQKGDIAEGYSVSREKKESFPLTVTSAQKNPTAFYLCASSIDGEIRKEKLFFGSGTQLSVL.

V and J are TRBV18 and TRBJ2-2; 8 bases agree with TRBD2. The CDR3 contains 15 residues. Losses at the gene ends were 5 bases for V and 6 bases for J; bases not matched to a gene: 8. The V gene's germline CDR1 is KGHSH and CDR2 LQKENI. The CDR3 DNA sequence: TGTGCCAGCTCAGGGGTCAGCGGGGGCGCCGGGGAGCTGTTTTTT. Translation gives CASSGVSGGAGELFF.

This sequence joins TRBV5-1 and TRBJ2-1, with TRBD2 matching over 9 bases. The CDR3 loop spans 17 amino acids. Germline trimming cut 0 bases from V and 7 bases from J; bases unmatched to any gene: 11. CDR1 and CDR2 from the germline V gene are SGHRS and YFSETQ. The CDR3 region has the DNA TGCGCCAGCAGCTTGGAGGCTAGCGGGACGTGGGGTAATGAGCAGTTCTTC. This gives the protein CASSLEASGTWGNEQFF.

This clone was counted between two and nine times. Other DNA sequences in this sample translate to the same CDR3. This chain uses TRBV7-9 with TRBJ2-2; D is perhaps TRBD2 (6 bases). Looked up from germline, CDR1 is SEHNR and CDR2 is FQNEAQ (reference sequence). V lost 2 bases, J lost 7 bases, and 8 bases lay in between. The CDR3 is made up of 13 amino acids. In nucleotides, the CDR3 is TGTGCCAGCAGCTTAACGGGAGTCGGGGAGCTGTTTTTT. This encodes CASSLTGVGELFF.

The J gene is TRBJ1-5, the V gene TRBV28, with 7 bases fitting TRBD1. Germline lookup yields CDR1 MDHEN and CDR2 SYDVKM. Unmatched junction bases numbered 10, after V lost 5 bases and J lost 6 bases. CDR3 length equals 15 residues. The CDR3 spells CASSNNDRVSQPQHF. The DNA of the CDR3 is TGTGCCAGCAGTAACAATGACAGGGTTTCTCAGCCCCAGCATTTT.

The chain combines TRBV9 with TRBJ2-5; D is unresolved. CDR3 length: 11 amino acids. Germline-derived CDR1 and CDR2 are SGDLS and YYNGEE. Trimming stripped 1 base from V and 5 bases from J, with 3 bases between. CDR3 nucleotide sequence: TGTGCCAGCAGCGTACTGGAGACCCAGTACTTC. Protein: CASSVLETQYF.

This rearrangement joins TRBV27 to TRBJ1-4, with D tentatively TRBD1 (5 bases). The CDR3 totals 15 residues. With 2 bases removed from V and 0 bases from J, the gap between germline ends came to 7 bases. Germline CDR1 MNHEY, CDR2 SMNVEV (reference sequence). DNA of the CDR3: TGTGCCAGCAGTTTACGCAGGGCAACTAATGAAAAACTGTTTTTT. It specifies CASSLRRATNEKLFF.

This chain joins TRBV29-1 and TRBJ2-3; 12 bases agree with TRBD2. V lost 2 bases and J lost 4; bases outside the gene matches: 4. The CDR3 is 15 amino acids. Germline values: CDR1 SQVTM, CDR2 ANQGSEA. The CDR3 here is CSVEPRLAGADTQYF. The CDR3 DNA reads TGCAGCGTTGAACCCAGACTAGCGGGGGCAGATACGCAGTATTTT.

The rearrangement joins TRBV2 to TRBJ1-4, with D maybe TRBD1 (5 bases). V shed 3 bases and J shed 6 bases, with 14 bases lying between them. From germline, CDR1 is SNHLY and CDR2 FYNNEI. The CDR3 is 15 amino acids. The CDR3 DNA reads TGTGCCAGCAGTGATTTAGGGGAGGGGCATGAAAAACTGTTTTTT. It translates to CASSDLGEGHEKLFF.

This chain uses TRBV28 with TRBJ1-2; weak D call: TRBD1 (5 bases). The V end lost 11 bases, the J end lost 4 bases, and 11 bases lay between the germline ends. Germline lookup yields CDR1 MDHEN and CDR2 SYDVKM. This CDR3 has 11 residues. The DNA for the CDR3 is TGTGCCGCGGGGCCAGGCTATGGCTACACCTTC. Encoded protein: CAAGPGYGYTF.

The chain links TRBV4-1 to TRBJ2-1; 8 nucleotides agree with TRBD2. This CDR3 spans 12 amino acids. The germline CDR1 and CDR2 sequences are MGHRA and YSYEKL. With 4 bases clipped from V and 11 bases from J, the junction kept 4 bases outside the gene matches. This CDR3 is CASSLIAGQQFF. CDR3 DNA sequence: TGCGCCAGCAGCCTTATAGCGGGGCAGCAGTTCTTC.

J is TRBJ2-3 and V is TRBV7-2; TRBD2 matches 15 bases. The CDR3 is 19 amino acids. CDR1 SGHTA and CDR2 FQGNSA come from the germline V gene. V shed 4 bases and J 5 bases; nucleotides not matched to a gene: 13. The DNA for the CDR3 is TGTGCCAGCAGCTCAAAGAGCTTGGGACTAGCGGGGGGAGGAGATACGCAGTATTTT. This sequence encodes CASSSKSLGLAGGGDTQYF. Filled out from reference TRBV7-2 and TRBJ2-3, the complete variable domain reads GAGVSQSPSNKVTEKGKDVELRCDPISGHTALYWYRQSLGQGLEFLIYFQGNSAPDKSGLPSDRFSAERTGGSVSTLTIQRTQQEDSAVYLCASSSKSLGLAGGGDTQYFGPGTRLTVL.

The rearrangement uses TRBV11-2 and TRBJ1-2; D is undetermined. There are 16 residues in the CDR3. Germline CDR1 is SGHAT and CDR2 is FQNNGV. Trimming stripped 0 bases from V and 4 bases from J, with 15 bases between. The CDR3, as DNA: TGTGCCAGCAGCTTAGAAGCGAGGGAAGGAGGCTATGGCTACACCTTC. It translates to CASSLEAREGGYGYTF. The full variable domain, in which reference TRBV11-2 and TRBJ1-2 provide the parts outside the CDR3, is EAGVAQSPRYKIIEKRQSVAFWCNPISGHATLYWYQQILGQGPKLLIQFQNNGVVDDSQLPKDRFSAERLKGVDSTLKIQPAKLEDSAVYLCASSLEAREGGYGYTFGSGTRLTVV.

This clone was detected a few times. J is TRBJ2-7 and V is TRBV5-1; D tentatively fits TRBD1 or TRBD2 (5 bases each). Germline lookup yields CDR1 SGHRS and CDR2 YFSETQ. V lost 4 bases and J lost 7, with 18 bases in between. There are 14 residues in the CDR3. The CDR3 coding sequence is TGCGCCAGCAGCCAGGGACCGAGAAGAGAAGAGCAGTACTTC. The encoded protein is CASSQGPRREEQYF.

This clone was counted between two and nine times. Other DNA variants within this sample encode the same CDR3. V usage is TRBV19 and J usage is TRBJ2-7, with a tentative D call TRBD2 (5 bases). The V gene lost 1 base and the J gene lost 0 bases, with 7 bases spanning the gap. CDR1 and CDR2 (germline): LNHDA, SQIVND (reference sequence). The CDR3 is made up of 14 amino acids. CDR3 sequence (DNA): TGTGCCAGTAGTATAGTGGGGAGCTCCTACGAGCAGTACTTC. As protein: CASSIVGSSYEQYF.

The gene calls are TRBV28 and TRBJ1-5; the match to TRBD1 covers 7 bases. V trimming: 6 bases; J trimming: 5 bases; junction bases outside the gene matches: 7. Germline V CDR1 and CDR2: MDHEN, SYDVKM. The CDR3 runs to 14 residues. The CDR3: CASRGPQGDQPQHF. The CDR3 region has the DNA TGTGCCAGCAGGGGACCTCAGGGGGATCAGCCCCAGCATTTT.

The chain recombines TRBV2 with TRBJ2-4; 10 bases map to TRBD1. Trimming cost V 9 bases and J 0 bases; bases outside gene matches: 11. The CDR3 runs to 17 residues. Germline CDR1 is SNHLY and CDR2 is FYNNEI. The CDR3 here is CASQTGQGSLAKNIQYF. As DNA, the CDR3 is TGTGCCAGTCAAACGGGACAGGGGAGCCTAGCCAAAAACATTCAGTACTTC.

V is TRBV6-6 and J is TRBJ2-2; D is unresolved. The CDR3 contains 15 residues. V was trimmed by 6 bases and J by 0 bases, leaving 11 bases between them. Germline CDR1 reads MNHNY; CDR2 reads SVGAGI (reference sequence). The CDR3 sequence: CASRVTAANTGELFF. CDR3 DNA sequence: TGTGCCAGCAGGGTGACTGCCGCGAACACCGGGGAGCTGTTTTTT.

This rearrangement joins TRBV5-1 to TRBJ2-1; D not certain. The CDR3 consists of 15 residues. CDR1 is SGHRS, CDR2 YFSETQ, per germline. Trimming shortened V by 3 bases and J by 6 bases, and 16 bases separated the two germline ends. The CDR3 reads CASSSQHTVSNEQFF. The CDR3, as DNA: TGCGCCAGCAGCTCCCAACACACTGTATCCAATGAGCAGTTCTTC.

DNA for the CDR3: TGCGCCAGCAGCTTGGAGTCTGGGGTAGAAGGCTACACCTTC. Translated: CASSLESGVEGYTF. This sequence joins TRBV5-1 and TRBJ1-2; D call uncertain. The germline CDR1 and CDR2 sequences are SGHRS and YFSETQ. V gave up 0 bases and J gave up 8 bases, with 14 bases separating them. This CDR3 comprises 14 residues.

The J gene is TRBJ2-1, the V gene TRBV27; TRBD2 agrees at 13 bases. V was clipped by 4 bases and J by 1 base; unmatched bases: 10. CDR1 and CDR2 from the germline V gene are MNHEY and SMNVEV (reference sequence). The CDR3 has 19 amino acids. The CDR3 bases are TGTGCCAGCAGTTCGCTTAGACTAGCGGGAGGTACTTCCTACAATGAGCAGTTCTTC. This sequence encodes CASSSLRLAGGTSYNEQFF.

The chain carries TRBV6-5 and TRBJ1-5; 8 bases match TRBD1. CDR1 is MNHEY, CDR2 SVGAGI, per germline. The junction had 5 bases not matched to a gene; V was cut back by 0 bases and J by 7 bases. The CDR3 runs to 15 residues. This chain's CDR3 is CASSYSDRAGQPQHF. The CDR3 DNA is TGTGCCAGCAGTTACTCGGACAGGGCTGGGCAGCCCCAGCATTTT.